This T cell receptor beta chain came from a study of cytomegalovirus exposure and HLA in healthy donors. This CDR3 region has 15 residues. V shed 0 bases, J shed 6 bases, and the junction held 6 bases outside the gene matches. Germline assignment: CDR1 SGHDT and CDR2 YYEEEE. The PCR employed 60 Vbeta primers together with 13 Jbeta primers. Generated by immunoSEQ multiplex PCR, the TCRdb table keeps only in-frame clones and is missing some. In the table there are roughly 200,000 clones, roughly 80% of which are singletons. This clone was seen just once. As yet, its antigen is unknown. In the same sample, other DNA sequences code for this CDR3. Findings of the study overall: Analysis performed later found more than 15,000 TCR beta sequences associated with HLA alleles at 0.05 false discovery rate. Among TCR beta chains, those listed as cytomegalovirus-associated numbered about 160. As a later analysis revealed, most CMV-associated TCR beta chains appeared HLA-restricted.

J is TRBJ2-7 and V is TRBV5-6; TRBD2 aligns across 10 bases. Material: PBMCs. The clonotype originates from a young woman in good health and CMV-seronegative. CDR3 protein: CASSLEGLAGVEQYF. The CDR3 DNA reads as TGTGCCAGCAGCTTGGAGGGCCTAGCGGGGGTCGAGCAGTACTTC.